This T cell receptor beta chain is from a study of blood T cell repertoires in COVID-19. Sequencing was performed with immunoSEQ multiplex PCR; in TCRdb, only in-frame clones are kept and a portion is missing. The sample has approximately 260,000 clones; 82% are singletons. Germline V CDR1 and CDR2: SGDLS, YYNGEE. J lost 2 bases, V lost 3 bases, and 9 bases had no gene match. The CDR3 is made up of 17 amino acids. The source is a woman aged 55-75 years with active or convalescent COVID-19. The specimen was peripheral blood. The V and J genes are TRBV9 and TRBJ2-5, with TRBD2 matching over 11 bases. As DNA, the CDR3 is TGTGCCAGCAGCGCTAGCCCCTGGACTAGCGGGCAAGAGACCCAGTACTTC. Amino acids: CASSASPWTSGQETQYF.